This T cell receptor (beta chain) is drawn from a study of CD8+ T cells in alopecia areata. This clone was counted a few times. The antigen remains unidentified. Study-level results: Compared with mice, patients displayed less clear TCR sharing, possibly for HLA-related reasons.

Extracted from the samples, RNA was reverse transcribed into cDNA to serve as the sequencing template. Some clones are missing from TCRdb's copy, which holds only in-frame ones; the method was immunoSEQ multiplex PCR. The sample lists around 100,000 clones, approximately 60% occurring once. Trimming removed 5 bases from V and 2 bases from J; junction bases left unmatched: 5. This CDR3 contains 14 residues. CDR1 and CDR2 from the germline V gene are SQVTM and ANQGSEA. This chain links TRBV29-1 with TRBJ2-2; 7 nucleotides align to TRBD1. The sequence came from a human donor in good health. The source material was CD4+ T cells sorted from blood. The CDR3 spells CSVLGGFNTGELFF. CDR3 DNA: TGCAGCGTTTTAGGGGGCTTCAACACCGGGGAGCTGTTTTTT.